This is a list of T cell receptor beta chains from one sample in a study of blood T cell repertoires in COVID-19. TCRdb's copy holds only in-frame clones and misses some; the assay was immunoSEQ multiplex PCR. The sample has roughly 340,000 clones; approximately 91% are singletons. Input material: peripheral blood. The receptors stem from a woman in her 70s with COVID-19, enrolled during active disease. The CDR3 runs from the conserved cysteine through the conserved F or W. The D gene is left open where the match is weak. Clone size is not always given. Where it is, it says once, few, many or a class for expanded clones.

D: TRBD1
V: TRBV19
J: TRBJ1-4
size: NA
CDR3: CASSMPGGQGEKLFF
DNA: TGTGCCAGTAGTATGCCTGGGGGACAGGGCGAAAAACTGTTTTTT

D: NA
V: TRBV21-1
J: TRBJ2-5
size: few
CDR3: CASSKAVHRGTQYF
DNA: TGTGCCAGCAGCAAAGCCGTCCACAGGGGGACCCAGTACTTC

D: TRBD2
V: TRBV27
J: TRBJ2-7
size: NA
CDR3: CATQRSTRGGGYEQYF
DNA: TGTGCCACCCAAAGGTCGACGCGGGGGGGCGGGTACGAGCAGTACTTC

D: NA
V: TRBV7-2
J: TRBJ1-2
size: NA
CDR3: CASSKDFYGADGYTF
DNA: TGTGCCAGCAGCAAAGATTTCTATGGGGCAGATGGCTACACCTTC

D: TRBD1
V: TRBV5-1
J: TRBJ1-1
size: once
CDR3: CASSTGTGANTEAFF
DNA: TGCGCCAGCAGCACCGGGACAGGGGCGAACACTGAAGCTTTCTTT

D: TRBD1
V: TRBV30
J: TRBJ1-5
size: few
CDR3: CAWQQGASNQPQHF
DNA: TGTGCCTGGCAACAGGGGGCAAGTAATCAGCCCCAGCATTTT

D: TRBD2
V: TRBV25-1
J: TRBJ2-5
size: NA
CDR3: CAIVMALLIAGRQETQYF
DNA: TGTGCCATCGTGATGGCACTATTGATAGCGGGGCGACAAGAGACCCAGTACTTC

D: NA
V: TRBV3-1/TRBV3-2
J: TRBJ1-3
size: NA
CDR3: CASSLHTSGNTIYF
DNA: TGTGCCAGCAGCCTACATACCTCTGGAAACACCATATATTTT

D: TRBD2
V: TRBV9
J: TRBJ2-2
size: NA
CDR3: CASSKGLAVATGELFF
DNA: TGTGCCAGCAGCAAGGGGCTAGCGGTTGCCACCGGGGAGCTGTTTTTT

D: TRBD1
V: TRBV5-4
J: TRBJ2-7
size: NA
CDR3: CASSLGGQGHLEQYF
DNA: TGTGCCAGCAGCTTGGGTGGACAGGGACATCTCGAGCAGTACTTC

D: TRBD2
V: TRBV19
J: TRBJ2-7
size: NA
CDR3: CASSRAGGSYEQYF
DNA: TGTGCCAGTAGTAGGGCGGGGGGCTCCTACGAGCAGTACTTC

D: NA
V: TRBV5-4
J: TRBJ1-1
size: NA
CDR3: CASSRGQAWINRNAEAFF
DNA: TGTGCCAGCAGCCGTGGGCAGGCCTGGATTAATCGAAACGCTGAAGCTTTCTTT

D: TRBD1
V: TRBV2
J: TRBJ1-2
size: NA
CDR3: CASTDQTGVGYTF
DNA: TGTGCCAGCACCGACCAGACAGGGGTAGGCTACACCTTC

D: TRBD2
V: TRBV19
J: TRBJ2-5
size: NA
CDR3: CASSRAGGPGETQYF
DNA: TGTGCCAGTAGTCGAGCGGGGGGGCCGGGTGAGACCCAGTACTTC

D: NA
V: TRBV6-1
J: TRBJ1-2
size: NA
CDR3: CASSEVLTDYGYTF
DNA: TGTGCCAGCAGTGAAGTTTTGACAGACTATGGCTACACCTTC

D: NA
V: TRBV28
J: TRBJ1-5
size: NA
CDR3: CASSSREGGNQPQHF
DNA: TGTGCCAGCAGCTCCCGTGAAGGGGGCAATCAGCCCCAGCATTTT

D: NA
V: TRBV7-9
J: TRBJ1-2
size: NA
CDR3: CASSLAWTDNYGYTF
DNA: TGTGCCAGCAGCTTAGCCTGGACAGATAACTATGGCTACACCTTC

D: NA
V: TRBV5-1
J: TRBJ1-4
size: NA
CDR3: CASSFGSGVEKLFF
DNA: TGCGCCAGCAGCTTCGGCTCAGGGGTAGAAAAACTGTTTTTT

D: NA
V: TRBV6-2/TRBV6-3
J: TRBJ2-5
size: NA
CDR3: CASSRDSLETQYF
DNA: TGTGCCAGCAGCCGAGACTCATTAGAGACCCAGTACTTC

D: TRBD1
V: TRBV15
J: TRBJ1-1
size: NA
CDR3: CATSRAAGQASRTEAFF
DNA: TGTGCCACCAGCAGGGCGGCGGGACAGGCCTCGAGGACTGAAGCTTTCTTT

D: NA
V: TRBV9
J: TRBJ1-3
size: few
CDR3: CASSGTLTGNTIYF
DNA: TGTGCCAGCAGCGGAACTTTGACTGGAAACACCATATATTTT

D: NA
V: TRBV4-1
J: TRBJ2-7
size: once
CDR3: CASSQDRGTEQYF
DNA: TGCGCCAGCAGCCAAGATCGAGGGACAGAGCAGTACTTC

D: NA
V: TRBV19
J: TRBJ2-3
size: NA
CDR3: CASSQGRESTDTQYF
DNA: TGTGCCAGTAGTCAGGGCAGAGAAAGCACAGATACGCAGTATTTT

D: TRBD1
V: TRBV4-1
J: TRBJ1-2
size: NA
CDR3: CASSQLLRTGEFNGYTF
DNA: TGCGCCAGCAGCCAACTCCTTCGGACAGGGGAGTTTAATGGCTACACCTTC

D: NA
V: TRBV12-3/TRBV12-4
J: TRBJ2-5
size: NA
CDR3: CASSPKETQYF
DNA: TGTGCCAGCAGCCCTAAAGAGACCCAGTACTTC

D: NA
V: TRBV29-1
J: TRBJ1-1
size: NA
CDR3: CSVSAYTEAFF
DNA: TGCAGCGTTTCCGCGTACACTGAAGCTTTCTTT

D: NA
V: TRBV5-4
J: TRBJ1-2
size: NA
CDR3: CASSLFSANYGYTF
DNA: TGTGCCAGCAGCTTATTCAGTGCTAACTATGGCTACACCTTC

D: TRBD1
V: TRBV18
J: TRBJ2-1
size: once
CDR3: CASSPYQGDDNEQFF
DNA: TGTGCCAGCTCACCCTACCAGGGGGACGACAATGAGCAGTTCTTC

D: NA
V: TRBV10-1
J: TRBJ1-1
size: NA
CDR3: CASSESRGDTEAFF
DNA: TGCGCCAGCAGTGAGTCCCGGGGGGACACTGAAGCTTTCTTT

D: TRBD1
V: TRBV24-1
J: TRBJ2-5
size: few
CDR3: CATSDFRGTETQYF
DNA: TGTGCCACCAGTGATTTCAGGGGGACGGAGACCCAGTACTTC

D: NA
V: TRBV6-5
J: TRBJ1-2
size: NA
CDR3: CASRTPTSGYTF
DNA: TGTGCCAGCAGAACCCCGACAAGTGGCTACACCTTC

D: NA
V: TRBV7-3
J: TRBJ1-3
size: NA
CDR3: CASSSSGDSGNTIYF
DNA: TGTGCCAGCAGCTCCTCCGGGGACTCTGGAAACACCATATATTTT

D: TRBD1
V: TRBV7-2
J: TRBJ1-6
size: NA
CDR3: CASSSTGTVYNSPLHF
DNA: TGTGCCAGCAGCTCTACCGGGACAGTCTATAATTCACCCCTCCACTTT

D: TRBD1
V: TRBV19
J: TRBJ1-1
size: NA
CDR3: CASSPQDRGRVSTFF
DNA: TGTGCCAGTAGTCCGCAGGACAGGGGTCGAGTCAGTACTTTCTTT

D: NA
V: TRBV29-1
J: TRBJ1-2
size: few
CDR3: CSVELWQGGYTF
DNA: TGCAGCGTTGAACTTTGGCAGGGGGGCTACACCTTC

D: TRBD1
V: TRBV5-6
J: TRBJ1-3
size: NA
CDR3: CASRVQGYRILSGNTIYF
DNA: TGTGCCAGCAGGGTACAGGGGTATAGGATTTTATCTGGAAACACCATATATTTT

D: NA
V: TRBV7-7
J: TRBJ2-7
size: NA
CDR3: CASSSWTPRYF
DNA: TGTGCCAGCAGCTCTTGGACTCCTCGGTACTTC

D: TRBD1
V: TRBV10-3
J: TRBJ1-2
size: NA
CDR3: CAISDTTGGFYGYTF
DNA: TGTGCCATCAGTGATACGACAGGGGGCTTCTATGGCTACACCTTC